This T cell receptor (beta chain) is from a study of T cells in tuberculosis. Sequencing of TCR-alpha and TCR-beta chains was unpaired. Clones were read by immunoSEQ multiplex PCR, and TCRdb kept only the in-frame ones, dropping some. Here the sample spans approximately 100,000 clones, roughly 93% being singletons. Sorting used thawed, overnight-rested PBMC stained with anti-CD3, a viability dye and GMM-loaded CD1B tetramer. CD1B tetramers were loaded with Rhodococcus equi-derived C32 glucose monomycolate. Approximately 100,000 tetramer-negative cells were sorted from each donor. The specimen sequenced was CD1b-GMM tetramer-negative cells sorted from PBMCs. This sequence was found in an adult woman with latent tuberculosis.

The CDR3 loop is CASSLRGGLYNEQFF. The CDR3 DNA reads as TGTGCCAGCAGCTTGCGGGGGGGATTATACAATGAGCAGTTCTTC. The chain combines TRBV5-4 with TRBJ2-1, with 8 bases fitting TRBD2. The V and J ends lost 1 base and 4 bases, in that order; junction bases with no gene match: 4. The CDR3 runs to 15 residues. Germline V gene sequence: CDR1 SGHNT, CDR2 YYREEE (reference sequence).